The text below deals with one T cell receptor beta chain. The primer mix had 60 Vbeta and 13 Jbeta primers. As handled by the study authors: A later analysis tallied some 84 million unique TCR beta chains, around 10 million of them shared. Generated by immunoSEQ multiplex PCR, the TCRdb table keeps only in-frame clones and is missing some. V, J and clone size were drawn from that table, and D and trimming were deduced from the DNA. The sample shows over 90,000 clones, around 57% of them seen only once. This specimen belongs to a study of cytomegalovirus exposure and HLA in healthy donors. Study context: An early release of data contained around 80 million unique TCRs, which came from HLA-typed donors. Assignment to the Caucasian-associated ancestry cluster applied to less than 85% of the approximately 360 genotyped donors.

Germline V gene sequence: CDR1 SGHVS, CDR2 FQNEAQ. The CDR3 consists of 14 residues. Trimming left V 0 bases short and J 3 bases short, with 7 bases between. The clonotype originates from a human donor in good health. The specimen was PBMCs. The genes are TRBV7-8 and TRBJ2-3; weak D call: TRBD2 (5 bases). The CDR3 DNA reads as TGTGCCAGCAGCTTAGCGGGAGTGACAGATACGCAGTATTTT. This gives the protein CASSLAGVTDTQYF.